This TCR beta chain was retrieved from a study of T cell clonotyping in hematopoietic cell transplantation. A word on this clone: Its antigen is undetermined.

Findings of the study overall: Pathologically expanded recipient clonotypes increased progressively from day 30 to day 180 as diversity fell. Without cell sorting, CD4 versus CD8 contributions remain unresolved. Few recipient clonotypes overlapped donors; over 95% were de novo at given depth.

Profiled with immunoSEQ multiplex PCR; TCRdb holds only in-frame clones, not every one. The table has roughly 42,000 clones, 85% to 95% seen once. The CDR3 consists of 14 residues. Germline V lookup: CDR1 SGHTA, CDR2 FQGNSA. Trimming removed 1 base at V and 0 bases at J, with 6 bases between. The chain recombines TRBV7-2 with TRBJ2-5; D is ambiguous. The sequence was obtained from a woman aged 50 to 60 in good health. Some clones in this sample may be carry-over from other donors' samples. Sequencing was carried out using peripheral blood mononuclear cells. This CDR3 reads CASSLDINQETQYF. CDR3 sequence (DNA): TGTGCCAGCAGCTTAGATATTAACCAAGAGACCCAGTACTTC. The full variable domain, rest sourced from reference TRBV7-2 and TRBJ2-5, is GAGVSQSPSNKVTEKGKDVELRCDPISGHTALYWYRQSLGQGLEFLIYFQGNSAPDKSGLPSDRFSAERTGGSVSTLTIQRTQQEDSAVYLCASSLDINQETQYFGPGTRLLVL.